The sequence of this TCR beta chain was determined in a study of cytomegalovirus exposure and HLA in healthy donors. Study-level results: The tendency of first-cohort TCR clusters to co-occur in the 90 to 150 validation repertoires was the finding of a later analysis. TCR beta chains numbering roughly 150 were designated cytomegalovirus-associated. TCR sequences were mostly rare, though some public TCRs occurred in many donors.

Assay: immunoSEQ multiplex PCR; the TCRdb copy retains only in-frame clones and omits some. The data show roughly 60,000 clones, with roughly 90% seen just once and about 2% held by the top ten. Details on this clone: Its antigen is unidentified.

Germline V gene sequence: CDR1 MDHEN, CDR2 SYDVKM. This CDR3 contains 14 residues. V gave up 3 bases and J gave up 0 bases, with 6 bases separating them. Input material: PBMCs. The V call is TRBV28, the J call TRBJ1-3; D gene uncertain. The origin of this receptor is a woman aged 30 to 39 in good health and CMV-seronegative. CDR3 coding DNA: TGTGCCAGCAGTTTCAGAAGCTCTGGAAACACCATATATTTT. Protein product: CASSFRSSGNTIYF.